The next 3 T cell receptor beta chains were all read from a single sample in a study of tumor T cells in aggressive B-cell lymphoma. Assay used: immunoSEQ multiplex PCR; TCRdb lists only in-frame clones, some missing. The sample holds 9,000 or so clones, approximately 81% seen once. The sample taken for sequencing was tumor tissue. These TCRs come from an adult with diffuse large B cell lymphoma.

The V and J genes are TRBV30 and TRBJ1-6; no definite D call. The germline V gene encodes CDR1 GTSNPN and CDR2 SVGIG (reference sequence). CDR3 size: 14 residues. Trimming took 0 bases from V and 6 from J, leaving 9 bases between them. The CDR3 here is CAWSVRGSNSPLHF. CDR3 DNA sequence: TGTGCCTGGAGTGTAAGAGGGAGTAATTCACCCCTCCACTTT.

The CDR3 loop is CASSYRRGRDLSGNTIYF. The CDR3, as DNA: TGCGCCAGCAGCTATAGGAGGGGCCGAGATCTCTCTGGAAACACCATATATTTT. The rearrangement uses TRBV5-1 and TRBJ1-3; a possible D gene is TRBD1 (5 bases). The CDR3 loop spans 18 amino acids. V lost 3 bases and J lost 0, with 19 bases in between. Per the germline V gene, CDR1 is SGHRS and CDR2 is YFSETQ.

V gene TRBV4-3 combines with J gene TRBJ2-7; D possibly corresponds to TRBD2 (6 bases). Germline-derived CDR1 and CDR2 are LGHNA and YSLEER. There are 11 residues in the CDR3. The germline V and J ends were trimmed by 8 bases and 12 bases, with 17 bases remaining between them. CDR3 bases: TGCGCCAGCCCTAGCCCCGGGACTGGGTACTTC. The encoded protein is CASPSPGTGYF.